A single sample is the source of the 14 T cell receptor beta chains below, sequenced in a study of blood T cells in healthy people across ages. For the second PCR, which ran for roughly 7 to 11 cycles, a sample-barcoded 5' primer and a J-beta primer mix were used. MiXCR, run by TCRdb on the 5' RACE reads, gives a single entry per CDR3 protein. The repertoire holds 1 million or so distinct CDR3 sequences, roughly 45% seen once, with under 20% in the top ten. The specimen sequenced was blood. All receptors derive from a woman aged 60 to 75 in good health.

For this clonotype: With a much larger clone just one base away, this may be a read error. The chain carries TRBV3-1 and TRBJ2-1; either TRBD1 or TRBD2 may fit D (5 bases each). The germline V gene has CDR1 LGHDT and CDR2 YNNKEL (reference sequence). Trimming took 4 bases from V and 9 from J, leaving 13 bases between them. The CDR3 extends over 13 amino acids. As DNA, the CDR3 is TGTGCCAGCAGCCTCTGGGGGAATGGTGAGCAGTTCTTC. Amino acids: CASSLWGNGEQFF.

In this sample, this clonotype turned up a few times. The chain recombines TRBV13 with TRBJ2-6; 7 bases are a match to TRBD1. With 3 bases clipped from V and 0 bases from J, the junction kept 14 bases outside the gene matches. CDR1 and CDR2 (germline): PRHDT, FYEKMQ (reference sequence). This CDR3 region has 20 residues. The CDR3, as DNA: TGTGCCAGCAGCTTCACCGACCAGGGGGTGAGTCGCTCTGGGGCCAACGTCCTGACTTTC. Residues: CASSFTDQGVSRSGANVLTF.

V is TRBV6-5 and J is TRBJ2-7; TRBD2 might be the D (6 bases). This CDR3 contains 14 residues. CDR1 is MNHEY and CDR2 is SVGAGI in the germline V gene. The ends were cut back, 5 bases at V and 8 bases at J, with 19 bases in the middle. This chain's CDR3 is CASSTVGTGGKQYF. The DNA of the CDR3 is TGTGCCAGCAGTACAGTGGGAACCGGGGGAAAGCAGTACTTC.

This rearrangement joins TRBV28 to TRBJ1-4; 7 nucleotides match TRBD1. This CDR3 has 18 amino acids. Trimming removed 2 bases from V and 1 base from J; junction bases left unmatched: 10. CDR1 is MDHEN, CDR2 SYDVKM, per germline. The CDR3 DNA reads TGTGCCAGCAGTTTAATCGGCAGGGGGTTTGGAACTAATGAAAAACTGTTTTTT. Amino acids: CASSLIGRGFGTNEKLFF.

This chain uses TRBV12-3 or TRBV12-4 with TRBJ2-6, with TRBD2 as a possible D gene (5 bases). This CDR3 region has 16 residues. The V gene lost 5 bases and the J gene lost 4 bases, with 15 bases spanning the gap. This CDR3 reads CASSPPYGEGANVLTF. As DNA, the CDR3 is TGTGCCAGCAGTCCCCCATACGGGGAAGGGGCCAACGTCCTGACTTTC.

The chain combines TRBV13 with TRBJ2-7; a weak D match, TRBD1 (5 bases). V lost 4 bases and J lost 4, with 14 bases in between. This CDR3 is 14 amino acids long. The germline V gene has CDR1 PRHDT and CDR2 FYEKMQ (reference sequence). The CDR3, as DNA: TGTGCCAGCAGCTCCGGTTTGAAGGGGTACGAGCAGTACTTC. Protein sequence: CASSSGLKGYEQYF.

This clonotype was detected a few times. The chain employs TRBV20-1 and TRBJ2-7; the D gene could be TRBD1 or TRBD2 (5 bases each). The CDR3 length is 15 residues. Germline CDR1 reads DFQATT; CDR2 reads SNEGSKA (reference sequence). V lost 3 bases and J lost 0, with 15 bases in between. The CDR3: CSASGTGRSSYEQYF. The CDR3 DNA reads as TGCAGTGCTAGTGGGACGGGACGGAGCTCCTACGAGCAGTACTTC.

The chain is built from TRBV11-3 and TRBJ2-7, with 12 bases matching TRBD2. Unmatched junction bases numbered 11, after V lost 1 base and J lost 7 bases. This CDR3 has 17 residues. Looked up from germline, CDR1 is SGHNT and CDR2 is YENEEA. CDR3 in amino acids: CASSLGRTSGINNEQYF. CDR3 DNA sequence: TGTGCCAGCAGCTTAGGGCGGACTAGCGGGATTAACAATGAGCAGTACTTC.

The chain carries TRBV27 and TRBJ2-2, with 11 bases identical to TRBD2. Germline CDR1 and CDR2: MNHEY and SMNVEV (reference sequence). The V segment lost 6 bases and the J segment 4 bases; nucleotides outside the gene matches: 4. This CDR3 has 15 amino acids. The CDR3 is CASRLAGAPTGELFF. The CDR3 region has the DNA TGTGCCAGCAGACTAGCGGGAGCTCCCACCGGGGAGCTGTTTTTT.

The CDR3 sequence is CASSLRLSGGTDTQYF. CDR3 DNA: TGCGCCAGCAGCCTACGACTGAGCGGGGGAACAGATACGCAGTATTTT. The chain couples TRBV4-1 to TRBJ2-3; 8 nucleotides agree with TRBD2. Germline V CDR1 and CDR2: MGHRA, YSYEKL. V dropped 4 bases and J dropped 3; count of bases not matched to a gene: 9. This CDR3 contains 16 residues.

The sample holds many counts of this clonotype. J is TRBJ2-1 and V is TRBV29-1; no clear D. Germline assignment: CDR1 SQVTM and CDR2 ANQGSEA. Between the trimmed V and J ends, which lost 7 bases and 9 bases, there was a span of 16 bases. CDR3 length: 12 residues. The CDR3 DNA sequence: TGCAGCGCCTCGACTTCCGGAGTTGAGCAGTTCTTC. Residues: CSASTSGVEQFF.

The rearrangement joins TRBV21-1 to TRBJ2-7; the tabulated D call, TRBD1, remains unverified against the DNA. TRBV21-1 is annotated as a pseudogene. The CDR3 covers 14 residues. The CDR3 DNA is TGTGCCAGCAGCATTAACCGGGACAATCACGAGCAGTACTTC. Its protein is CASSINRDNHEQYF.

Turning to this clonotype: This could be a read error, since a much larger clone is one nucleotide away. The chain carries TRBV29-1 and TRBJ2-7; either TRBD1 or TRBD2 may supply D (5 bases each). With the DNA end fitting TRBJ2-5 better, the J assignment may be wrong. Germline CDR1 reads SQVTM; CDR2 reads ANQGSEA. The CDR3 has 13 amino acids. The CDR3, as DNA: TGCAGCGCCTTTGGGCAGGGAGAAGGGACCCAGTACTTC. Protein product: CSAFGQGEGTQYF.

The chain links TRBV6-2 or TRBV6-3 to TRBJ2-5, with 9 bases matching TRBD1. Germline CDR1 is MNHEY and CDR2 is SVGEGT. The length of the CDR3 is 16 residues. V shed 7 bases, J shed 2 bases, and the junction held 11 bases outside the gene matches. CDR3 DNA sequence: TGTGCCAGCATCTCCGGGACAGGGATCAATCAAGAGACCCAGTACTTC. This gives the protein CASISGTGINQETQYF.